Below, 3 T cell receptor beta chains from the same sample are listed, as sequenced in a study of beta chain features in type 1 diabetes. These receptors lack a known antigen. Whole-study results and caveats: TCRB CDR3s were moderately but significantly shorter in Type 1 diabetes patients in all four CD4+ subsets.

The isolated RNA, all of it, was reverse transcribed, so expressed TCRB transcripts were what got sequenced. This table comes from immunoSEQ multiplex PCR, and its TCRdb copy is limited to in-frame clones, with some not included. The sample contains about 260,000 clones, around 20% of which appear only once. Sequencing was done on a sample of naive CD4+ T cells from blood. These receptors were taken from a woman aged 40-49 years with type 1 diabetes.

The CDR3 protein is CASGTGDTQYF. The CDR3 nucleotides are TGTGCTAGTGGGACGGGGGATACGCAGTATTTT. The chain employs TRBV12-5 and TRBJ2-3; possibly TRBD2 for D (5 bases). This CDR3 has 11 amino acids. V was pared by 6 bases and J by 6 bases, with 7 bases between. Germline CDR1 is LGHNT and CDR2 is FRNRAP.

In its sample, this clone was seen a few times. The chain combines TRBV20-1 with TRBJ2-5; tentative D call: TRBD2 (5 bases). Looked up from germline, CDR1 is DFQATT and CDR2 is SNEGSKA (reference sequence). The CDR3 sequence is 11 residues long. V lost 3 bases to trimming and J lost 5 bases, with 7 bases between them. The chain's CDR3 is CSARPGETQYF. Here the CDR3 DNA reads TGCAGTGCTAGGCCGGGGGAGACCCAGTACTTC.

The chain couples TRBV29-1 to TRBJ2-2, with TRBD1 identical over 9 bases. Per the germline V gene, CDR1 is SQVTM and CDR2 is ANQGSEA. This CDR3 has 14 residues. Losses at the gene ends were 6 bases for V and 5 bases for J; bases not matched to a gene: 7. The CDR3 sequence: CSVTQGARTGELFF. The CDR3 bases are TGCAGCGTGACACAGGGGGCGCGGACCGGGGAGCTGTTTTTT.